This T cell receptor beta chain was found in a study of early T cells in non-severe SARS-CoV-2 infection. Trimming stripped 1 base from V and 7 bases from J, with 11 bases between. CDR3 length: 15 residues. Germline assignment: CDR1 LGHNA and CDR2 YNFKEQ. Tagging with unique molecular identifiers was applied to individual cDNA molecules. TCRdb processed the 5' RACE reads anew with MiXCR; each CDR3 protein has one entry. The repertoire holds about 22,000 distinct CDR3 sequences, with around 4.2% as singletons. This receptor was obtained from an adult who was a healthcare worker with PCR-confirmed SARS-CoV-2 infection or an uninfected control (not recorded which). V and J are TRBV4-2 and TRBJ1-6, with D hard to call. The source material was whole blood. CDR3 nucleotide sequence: TGTGCCAGCAGCCAAGTAGAGGGCGGGAATTCACCCCTCCACTTT. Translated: CASSQVEGGNSPLHF.